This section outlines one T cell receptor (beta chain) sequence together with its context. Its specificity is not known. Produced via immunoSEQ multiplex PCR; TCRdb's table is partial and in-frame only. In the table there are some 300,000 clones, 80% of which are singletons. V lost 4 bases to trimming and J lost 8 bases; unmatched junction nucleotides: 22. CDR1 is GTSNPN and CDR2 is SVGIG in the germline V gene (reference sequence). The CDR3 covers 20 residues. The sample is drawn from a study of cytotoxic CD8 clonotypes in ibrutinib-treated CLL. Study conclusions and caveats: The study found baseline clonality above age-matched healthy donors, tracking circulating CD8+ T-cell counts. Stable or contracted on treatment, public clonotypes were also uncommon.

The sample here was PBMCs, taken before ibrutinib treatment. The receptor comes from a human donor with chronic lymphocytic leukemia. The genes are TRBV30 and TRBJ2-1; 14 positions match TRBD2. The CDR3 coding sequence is TGTGCCTGGACACCTCTTCCGGGACAGAGCCCGGGACTAGCGGGAGATGAGCAGTTCTTC. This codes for CAWTPLPGQSPGLAGDEQFF.